The clone carrying this T cell receptor (beta chain) showed up just a few times. What it binds is unknown. This sample stems from a study of PD-L1 blockade in urothelial cancer. Findings of the study overall: When measured at 3 weeks, tumor-associated blood clones expanded more in durable-benefit patients.

CDR1 is SGHNT, CDR2 YENEEA, per germline. The V segment lost 5 bases and the J segment 5 bases; nucleotides outside the gene matches: 6. The CDR3 length is 15 residues. Repertoires were generated with immunoSEQ multiplex PCR, while TCRdb's copy carries only in-frame clones and drops some. The repertoire holds 45,000 to 50,000 clones, with 65% to 85% as singletons. This sample's time point: peripheral blood 6 weeks after treatment start. This specimen was PBMCs, taken around atezolizumab (anti-PD-L1) treatment. The chain uses TRBV11-3 and TRBJ2-7; 13 nucleotides match TRBD2. The clonotype comes from a man between 70 and 80 years old with urothelial cancer. The CDR3 DNA reads TGTGCCAGCAGCCCCGGACTAGCGGGAGCTAACGAGCAGTACTTC. Translated: CASSPGLAGANEQYF.